A single sample gave rise to the 8 T cell receptor beta chains below, sequenced in a study of OX40 agonist ivuxolimab in advanced cancers. TCRdb keeps only in-frame clones here, not all; method: immunoSEQ multiplex PCR. The sample records roughly 50,000 clones, roughly 90% being singletons. The source was CD4+ or CD8+ T cells sorted from blood, collected in a trial of the OX40 agonist ivuxolimab. The receptors come from an adult with an advanced solid tumor such as melanoma, head and neck, liver or kidney cancer.

The V call is TRBV19, the J call TRBJ2-5, with no clear D. Trimming shortened V by 0 bases and J by 2 bases, and 10 bases separated the two germline ends. The CDR3 has 15 residues. Germline values: CDR1 LNHDA, CDR2 SQIVND (reference sequence). In nucleotides, the CDR3 is TGTGCCAGTAGTATAGATCCGGGTTGGCAAGAGACCCAGTACTTC. This translates into CASSIDPGWQETQYF. Combining the CDR3 with reference TRBV19 and TRBJ2-5 gives the whole variable domain DGGITQSPKYLFRKEGQNVTLSCEQNLNHDAMYWYRQDPGQGLRLIYYSQIVNDFQKGDIAEGYSVSREKKESFPLTVTSAQKNPTAFYLCASSIDPGWQETQYFGPGTRLLVL.

This rearrangement joins TRBV6-1 to TRBJ2-7; D gene ambiguous. V was trimmed by 6 bases and J by 2 bases, leaving 8 bases between them. Per germline, CDR1 MNHNS and CDR2 SASEGT. The CDR3 loop spans 12 amino acids. CDR3 residues: CASSSRTYEQYF. CDR3 coding DNA: TGTGCCAGCAGCAGCAGAACCTACGAGCAGTACTTC.

CDR3 loop: CASSLSGTVNTEAFF. In DNA form, the CDR3 reads TGTGCCAGCAGTTTATCTGGGACGGTGAACACTGAAGCTTTCTTT. The chain links TRBV27 to TRBJ1-1; TRBD1 is a possible D gene (5 bases). The V gene's germline CDR1 is MNHEY and CDR2 SMNVEV (reference sequence). Trimming cost V 0 bases and J 0 bases, with 8 bases left between them. The CDR3 sequence is 15 residues long.

V usage is TRBV13 and J usage is TRBJ1-3, with D tentatively TRBD1 (5 bases). The germline V and J ends were trimmed by 1 base and 0 bases, with 13 bases remaining between them. Germline V gene data show CDR1 as PRHDT and CDR2 as FYEKMQ (reference sequence). This CDR3 comprises 17 residues. The CDR3 DNA is TGTGCCAGCAGCTTAGAAGGGGAGGTGAACTCTGGAAACACCATATATTTT. Amino acids: CASSLEGEVNSGNTIYF.

This chain uses TRBV19 with TRBJ2-5, with TRBD1 matching 8 bases. Germline-derived CDR1 and CDR2 are LNHDA and SQIVND (reference sequence). The V gene end was trimmed by 8 bases and the J gene end by 5 bases; junction bases not matched to a gene: 13. This CDR3 has 15 amino acids. The CDR3 protein is CASSHLGQGPETQYF. The CDR3 bases are TGTGCCAGTTCGCATCTAGGACAGGGCCCGGAGACCCAGTACTTC.

The gene calls are TRBV18 and TRBJ2-1; D is ambiguous. The CDR3 has 14 amino acids. V was trimmed by 5 bases and J by 4 bases, leaving 12 bases between them. CDR1 and CDR2 from the germline V gene are KGHSH and LQKENI. The CDR3 nucleotides read TGTGCCAGCTCAAGAGATTCGCCGTACAATGAGCAGTTCTTC. It specifies CASSRDSPYNEQFF.

This chain joins TRBV19 and TRBJ2-3, with D tentatively TRBD1 (5 bases). This CDR3 has 15 amino acids. Per the germline V gene, CDR1 is LNHDA and CDR2 is SQIVND (reference sequence). V dropped 3 bases and J dropped 8 bases, with 18 bases sitting between them. CDR3 DNA: TGTGCCAGTAGTATCGATTTAGGGGATTTGGGTACGCAGTATTTT. Its protein is CASSIDLGDLGTQYF.

J is TRBJ2-7 and V is TRBV28; unclear D gene. The germline CDR1 and CDR2 sequences are MDHEN and SYDVKM. The V and J ends lost 6 bases and 4 bases respectively, with 16 bases between them. The CDR3 covers 14 residues. CDR3 sequence reads: CASRERGVLYEQYV. CDR3 in DNA: TGTGCCAGCAGGGAGCGTGGGGTTCTTTACGAGCAGTACGTC.